These 25 T cell receptor beta chains were sequenced from one sample in a study of blood T cell repertoires in COVID-19. The protocol was immunoSEQ multiplex PCR, while the TCRdb copy is restricted to in-frame clones and leaves out a portion. The data hold around 200,000 clones, with about 88% observed a single time. Sequenced material: PBMCs or T cells enriched from blood (not recorded which). Every receptor here comes from a woman aged 25 to 39 who had recovered from COVID-19.

The V gene is TRBV5-1, the J gene TRBJ1-3, with TRBD1 matching 11 bases. Germline values: CDR1 SGHRS, CDR2 YFSETQ. This CDR3 is 16 amino acids long. V dropped 4 bases and J dropped 6; count of bases not matched to a gene: 9. This chain's CDR3 is CASSLDGQGAENTIYF. The CDR3 DNA reads as TGCGCCAGCAGCCTCGACGGACAGGGGGCTGAAAACACCATATATTTT.

J is TRBJ1-3 and V is TRBV18; unclear D gene. CDR1 and CDR2 (germline): KGHSH, LQKENI. Trimming shortened V by 5 bases and J by 3 bases, and 11 bases separated the two germline ends. The CDR3 runs 14 residues. In nucleotides, the CDR3 is TGTGCCAGCTCAACCAGGACTTTTGGAAACACCATATATTTT. Encoded protein: CASSTRTFGNTIYF.

This clone has just a few counts. The chain joins TRBV5-5 to TRBJ1-1; D remains ambiguous. CDR3 size: 15 residues. Germline V gene sequence: CDR1 SGHKS, CDR2 YYEKEE (reference sequence). Trimming cost V 4 bases and J 1 base, with 14 bases left between them. The CDR3: CASSPLQHPNTEAFF. CDR3 in DNA: TGTGCCAGCAGCCCCTTACAGCACCCGAACACTGAAGCTTTCTTT.

The chain uses TRBV4-2 and TRBJ1-2; TRBD1 aligns across 9 bases. Trimming at V came to 0 bases and at J to 3 bases, leaving 2 bases not matched to a gene. The CDR3 is 15 residues long. Germline CDR1 and CDR2: LGHNA and YNFKEQ. Here the CDR3 DNA reads TGTGCCAGCAGCCAAGATCGGGACAGGGACTATGGCTACACCTTC. Protein: CASSQDRDRDYGYTF.

The DNA for the CDR3 is TGTGCCAGCAGCTTATTAACCGTAGCGGGGGGAAAGACAGATACGCAGTATTTT. It encodes CASSLLTVAGGKTDTQYF. The chain is built from TRBV7-2 and TRBJ2-3, with 10 bases that match TRBD2. V gave up 2 bases and J gave up 3 bases; unmatched junction bases: 11. Germline CDR1 SGHTA, CDR2 FQGNSA. The length of the CDR3 is 18 residues. The entire variable domain, with the rest obtained from reference TRBV7-2 and TRBJ2-3, is as follows: GAGVSQSPSNKVTEKGKDVELRCDPISGHTALYWYRQSLGQGLEFLIYFQGNSAPDKSGLPSDRFSAERTGGSVSTLTIQRTQQEDSAVYLCASSLLTVAGGKTDTQYFGPGTRLTVL.

DNA for the CDR3: TGTGCCAGCAGTTTAAAGTACAACTTGGCGGGCACAGATACGCAGTATTTT. It yields the protein CASSLKYNLAGTDTQYF. V usage is TRBV28 and J usage is TRBJ2-3; no clear D. The germline V gene encodes CDR1 MDHEN and CDR2 SYDVKM. The CDR3 has 17 amino acids. Trimming cost V 2 bases and J 1 base, with 16 bases left between them.

The chain links TRBV6-1 to TRBJ1-4, with 7 nucleotides matching TRBD1. Looked up from germline, CDR1 is MNHNS and CDR2 is SASEGT. V gave up 2 bases and J gave up 5 bases; unmatched junction bases: 5. The CDR3 is made up of 15 amino acids. CDR3: CASSEHRGENEKLFF. For the CDR3, the DNA is TGTGCCAGCAGTGAACACAGGGGAGAGAATGAAAAACTGTTTTTT.

The chain combines TRBV9 with TRBJ2-2; 9 bases are a match to TRBD2. Trimming removed 2 bases from V and 1 base from J; junction bases left unmatched: 6. This CDR3 has 17 amino acids. Germline V gives CDR1 SGDLS, CDR2 YYNGEE. The CDR3 spells CASSVPRLAENTGELFF. CDR3 nucleotide sequence: TGTGCCAGCAGCGTCCCTCGACTAGCGGAGAACACCGGGGAGCTGTTTTTT.

The V gene is TRBV24-1, the J gene TRBJ2-1, with D possibly matching TRBD1 (6 bases). The CDR3 is made up of 16 amino acids. Trimming left V 8 bases short and J 4 bases short, with 20 bases between. Germline V gene data show CDR1 as KGHDR and CDR2 as SFDVKD. The CDR3 protein is CATTPLGDRKYNEQFF. CDR3 sequence (DNA): TGTGCCACCACCCCCTTAGGTGACAGGAAATACAATGAGCAGTTCTTC.

The V call is TRBV15, the J call TRBJ2-5; D gene ambiguous. The V gene lost 0 bases and the J gene lost 2 bases, with 10 bases spanning the gap. This CDR3 comprises 15 residues. CDR1 is LNHNV, CDR2 YYDKDF, per germline (reference sequence). In DNA, the CDR3 is TGTGCCACCAGCAGAGATTGGGCCAGGCAAGAGACCCAGTACTTC. It encodes CATSRDWARQETQYF.

The chain recombines TRBV28 with TRBJ1-2; 7 nucleotides agree with TRBD1. V trimming: 5 bases; J trimming: 5 bases; junction bases outside the gene matches: 5. This CDR3 has 13 residues. Germline CDR1 and CDR2: MDHEN and SYDVKM. This CDR3 is CASSIRGEYGYTF. CDR3 in DNA: TGTGCCAGCAGTATCAGGGGGGAATATGGCTACACCTTC.

The chain has TRBV5-6 and TRBJ1-5, with D perhaps TRBD1 (6 bases). CDR1 is SGHDT and CDR2 is YYEEEE in the germline V gene. CDR3 length: 18 amino acids. V shed 4 bases and J shed 1 base, with 21 bases lying between them. This chain's CDR3 is CASSKIEYWTASNQPQHF. CDR3 nucleotides: TGTGCCAGCAGCAAAATTGAATACTGGACAGCCAGCAATCAGCCCCAGCATTTT.

The chain uses TRBV5-6 and TRBJ1-4; D uncertain. Germline V gives CDR1 SGHDT, CDR2 YYEEEE. V was shortened by 1 base and J by 5 bases, with 12 bases between the two germline ends. The CDR3 consists of 15 residues. This chain's CDR3 is CASSLIVAGNEKLFF. The CDR3 DNA is TGTGCCAGCAGCTTGATTGTGGCGGGGAATGAAAAACTGTTTTTT.

This clone was counted a single time. The genes are TRBV19 and TRBJ1-2; D is perhaps TRBD1 (5 bases). This CDR3 is 13 amino acids long. Germline V lookup: CDR1 LNHDA, CDR2 SQIVND (reference sequence). V lost 4 bases to trimming and J lost 8 bases, with 14 bases between them. CDR3 in DNA: TGTGCCAGTAGTACCCATTCGCCAGGGGGCTACACCTTC. Its translation: CASSTHSPGGYTF.

The rearrangement links TRBV5-6 to TRBJ2-3, with 13 bases lining up with TRBD2. J gave up 0 bases and V 2 bases, and 9 bases lay outside the gene matches. Germline CDR1 reads SGHDT; CDR2 reads YYEEEE. This CDR3 is 19 amino acids long. The chain's CDR3 is CASSLRLAGGPSSTDTQYF. CDR3 DNA sequence: TGTGCCAGCAGCTTACGACTAGCGGGGGGCCCTTCTAGCACAGATACGCAGTATTTT.

V and J are TRBV6-4 and TRBJ2-1, with TRBD1 as a possible D gene (6 bases). The CDR3 has 15 amino acids. Trimming stripped 4 bases from V and 4 bases from J, with 14 bases between. In germline, CDR1 is MRHNA, CDR2 SNTAGT. The CDR3 nucleotides read TGTGCCAGCAGTGCCTCTTGGACAGATTACAATGAGCAGTTCTTC. Translating it yields CASSASWTDYNEQFF.

This chain joins TRBV5-1 and TRBJ1-3, with a weak D call TRBD1 (5 bases). The CDR3 contains 16 residues. CDR1 is SGHRS, CDR2 YFSETQ, per germline. Trimming removed 5 bases at V and 0 bases at J, with 15 bases between. CDR3 amino acids: CASRRVDSDSGNTIYF. The CDR3 bases are TGCGCCAGCAGACGTGTAGACAGCGACTCTGGAAACACCATATATTTT.

This sequence joins TRBV2 and TRBJ1-2; perhaps TRBD1 as D (5 bases). V was pared by 3 bases and J by 4 bases, with 21 bases between. Germline values: CDR1 SNHLY, CDR2 FYNNEI. The CDR3 extends over 17 amino acids. The CDR3 is CASSDWRGSRATYGYTF. The CDR3 coding sequence is TGTGCCAGCAGTGACTGGAGGGGCTCCCGGGCTACCTATGGCTACACCTTC.

The V call is TRBV5-1, the J call TRBJ1-2, with 7 bases matching TRBD1. Germline V gene data show CDR1 as SGHRS and CDR2 as YFSETQ. J was trimmed by 6 bases and V by 4 bases; bases with no gene match: 9. The CDR3 totals 14 residues. CDR3 in DNA: TGCGCCAGCAGCATCGACAGGGTTCAGGATGGCTACACCTTC. This gives the protein CASSIDRVQDGYTF.

In its sample, this clone was seen once. The V gene is TRBV11-3, the J gene TRBJ2-5; 10 bases match TRBD1. This CDR3 comprises 15 residues. The V segment lost 5 bases and the J segment 4 bases; nucleotides outside the gene matches: 7. The V gene's germline CDR1 is SGHNT and CDR2 YENEEA. The CDR3 region is CASSGGQGRGETQYF. Written as DNA, the CDR3 is TGTGCCAGCAGCGGGGGACAGGGGAGAGGAGAGACCCAGTACTTC.

The V gene is TRBV11-2, the J gene TRBJ2-5, with TRBD1 matching over 7 bases. The V and J ends lost 4 bases and 4 bases, in that order; junction bases with no gene match: 6. The germline V gene has CDR1 SGHAT and CDR2 FQNNGV. The CDR3 runs 14 residues. Here the CDR3 reads CASSSLGGGETQYF. The CDR3, as DNA: TGTGCCAGCAGCTCATTAGGGGGCGGAGAGACCCAGTACTTC. Full variable domain (remainder filled in from reference TRBV11-2 and TRBJ2-5): EAGVAQSPRYKIIEKRQSVAFWCNPISGHATLYWYQQILGQGPKLLIQFQNNGVVDDSQLPKDRFSAERLKGVDSTLKIQPAKLEDSAVYLCASSSLGGGETQYFGPGTRLLVL.

This clone was observed a few times. The V and J genes are TRBV4-3 and TRBJ2-5; TRBD1 is a possible D gene (5 bases). CDR1 LGHNA and CDR2 YSLEER come from the germline V gene. Trimming pared 0 bases from V and 1 base from J, leaving 6 bases between. CDR3 size: 14 residues. This chain's CDR3 is CASSQETAQETQYF. DNA for the CDR3: TGCGCCAGCAGCCAAGAGACAGCCCAAGAGACCCAGTACTTC.

This chain connects TRBV7-2 to TRBJ1-5; possibly TRBD1 for D (5 bases). CDR1 SGHTA and CDR2 FQGNSA come from the germline V gene. Deletions cut 1 base from V and 7 bases from J, with 11 bases between. The CDR3 runs 14 residues. Here the CDR3 reads CASSLGRAGQPQHF. The CDR3 nucleotides read TGTGCCAGCAGCTTAGGGAGGGCAGGGCAGCCCCAGCATTTT. Supplemented by reference TRBV7-2 and TRBJ1-5, the full variable domain reads GAGVSQSPSNKVTEKGKDVELRCDPISGHTALYWYRQSLGQGLEFLIYFQGNSAPDKSGLPSDRFSAERTGGSVSTLTIQRTQQEDSAVYLCASSLGRAGQPQHFGDGTRLSIL.

The rearrangement joins TRBV7-9 to TRBJ1-3; D might be TRBD1 (6 bases). V was clipped by 1 base and J by 0 bases, with 16 bases between them. Germline V gene lookup returns CDR1 SEHNR and CDR2 FQNEAQ (reference sequence). This CDR3 comprises 18 residues. The CDR3 DNA is TGTGCCAGCAGCTTAGGGAGACAGGCCCTAAGCTCTGGAAACACCATATATTTT. Encoded protein: CASSLGRQALSSGNTIYF.

This chain uses TRBV18 with TRBJ1-4; D is uncertain. This CDR3 region has 14 residues. Trimming pared 6 bases from V and 6 bases from J, leaving 14 bases between. CDR1 is KGHSH, CDR2 LQKENI, per germline. CDR3 nucleotide sequence: TGTGCCAGCTCCTCTCGGGATGGGGATGAAAAACTGTTTTTT. Protein product: CASSSRDGDEKLFF.